Sequencing of this T cell receptor beta chain was carried out in a study of molecular identifiers for immune sequencing clone quantification. Overall study results and limits: Should identical TCR molecules share a barcode, the sizes of highly expanded clones could be underestimated.

The germline gives CDR1 ENHRY, CDR2 SYGVKD. Trimming removed 2 bases from V and 6 bases from J; junction bases left unmatched: 12. The CDR3 length is 16 residues. It was with previously described methods and listed TCR primers that bulk TCR libraries were made. TCRdb re-called the PCR reads through MiXCR, storing one row per CDR3 protein. The profile shows fewer than 350,000 distinct CDR3 sequences, roughly 24% of them singletons. Notes on this clonotype: Its target is not known.

The receptor was isolated from a human donor in good health. Some libraries in this study had Jurkat cell RNA spiked in. The sample taken for sequencing was naive CD8+ T cells from blood, with Jurkat cell RNA spiked in. The subset here: FACS-sorted CD8+CD4-CCR7+CD45RA+ naive T cells. The rearrangement uses TRBV10-3 and TRBJ1-1; TRBD1 matches at 7 bases. CDR3 residues: CAISETWTGPLAEAFF. The DNA of the CDR3 is TGTGCCATCAGTGAGACATGGACAGGACCGTTGGCTGAAGCTTTCTTT.